The entry below gives a single TCR beta chain sequence along with its context. Its cognate antigen is unknown. The data are from a study of cytomegalovirus exposure and HLA in healthy donors. Study conclusions and caveats: Donors were assumed by presence/absence analyses to have roughly uniform sequencing depth. According to a later analysis, most TCR beta chains associated with CMV appeared HLA-restricted.

The PCR made use of 60 Vbeta and 13 Jbeta primers. The protocol was immunoSEQ multiplex PCR, while the TCRdb copy is restricted to in-frame clones and leaves out a portion. In the table there are some 220,000 clones, about 85% of which are singletons. CDR1 and CDR2 from the germline V gene are SGHDT and YYEEEE. The CDR3 covers 18 residues. V lost 0 bases to trimming and J lost 8 bases, with 23 bases between them. Specimen: PBMCs. This receptor was identified in a girl aged 2-10 years in good health and CMV-seronegative. The chain carries TRBV5-6 and TRBJ1-4; D is unresolved. CDR3 bases: TGTGCCAGCAGCTTGGAGGCAGGCGGACTTACCAAGATGGAAAAACTGTTTTTT. Its protein is CASSLEAGGLTKMEKLFF.